Presented here are 26 T cell receptor beta chains from one specimen sequenced in a study of T-cell reconstitution after alpha-beta-depleted transplantation in children (dated by TCRdb to between 2015 and 2016). Library preparation was by PCR. The run used an Illumina HiSeq 2500. To normalize quantification of the TCRbeta repertoire, the TCR libraries were built with molecular barcoding that relied on unique molecular identifiers. TCRdb reworked the public reads: Q25 trimming with fastp, MiXCR clone assembly, productive beta chains retained. Records with the same CDR3 protein are collapsed into one entry carrying the most frequent genes and DNA. Across this sample there are approximately 520,000 distinct CDR3 sequences, with about 33% seen only once. 2% to 3% of the sample lies in the top ten. Here the sequenced sample was PBMCs from the stem cell graft donor, taken from the stem cell graft. Receptors were obtained from a human donor who donated a stem cell graft to a child with aplastic anemia.

The V gene is TRBV20-1, the J gene TRBJ2-7; tentatively, D is TRBD2 (6 bases). Germline V gene data show CDR1 as DFQATT and CDR2 as SNEGSKA (reference sequence). Trimming took 5 bases from V and 1 from J, leaving 18 bases between them. The CDR3 runs 15 residues. The CDR3 nucleotides are TGCAGTGCTGCCCGAAAGGGAGGAGCATCCTACGAGCAGTACTTC. The encoded protein is CSAARKGGASYEQYF.

This clonotype appeared a few times. V gene TRBV24-1 combines with J gene TRBJ2-7, with TRBD2 matching over 10 bases. Trimming cost V 6 bases and J 6 bases; bases outside gene matches: 10. Per germline, CDR1 KGHDR and CDR2 SFDVKD. The CDR3 consists of 15 residues. CDR3 residues: CATSWSGRAPSEQYF. The CDR3 DNA follows: TGTGCCACCAGTTGGAGCGGGAGGGCCCCCAGCGAGCAGTACTTC.

This chain joins TRBV20-1 and TRBJ1-2; D remains ambiguous. This CDR3 is 11 amino acids long. The V end lost 5 bases, the J end lost 4 bases, and 8 bases lay between the germline ends. Germline values: CDR1 DFQATT, CDR2 SNEGSKA (reference sequence). The CDR3 region has the DNA TGCAGTGCTTACACCCTCTATGGCTACACCTTC. Translation gives CSAYTLYGYTF.

The J gene is TRBJ2-3, the V gene TRBV20-1; D unclear. The CDR3 consists of 12 residues. CDR1 is DFQATT and CDR2 is SNEGSKA in the germline V gene (reference sequence). The V and J ends lost 2 bases and 4 bases respectively, with 7 bases between them. CDR3 region: CSARKAPDTQYF. The CDR3, as DNA: TGCAGTGCTAGAAAGGCCCCAGATACGCAGTATTTT.

This clonotype has more than one count but fewer than ten. The V call is TRBV7-9, the J call TRBJ1-2; D may be TRBD1 (5 bases). This CDR3 has 16 amino acids. Germline V gives CDR1 SEHNR, CDR2 FQNEAQ (reference sequence). Trimming removed 2 bases from V and 0 bases from J, with 13 bases in between. CDR3 loop: CASSLPEKGTNYGYTF. In nucleotides, the CDR3 is TGTGCCAGCAGCTTACCAGAAAAGGGGACTAACTATGGCTACACCTTC.

There are a few counts of this clonotype. The chain joins TRBV24-1 to TRBJ2-3; possibly TRBD1 for D (6 bases). Per the germline V gene, CDR1 is KGHDR and CDR2 is SFDVKD. V lost 4 bases and J 3 bases, leaving 19 bases between the germline ends. The CDR3 spans 17 residues. CDR3 residues: CATSDLAQDGQTDTQYF. DNA for the CDR3: TGTGCCACCAGTGACCTAGCTCAGGACGGACAGACAGATACGCAGTATTTT.

CDR3 region: CSAGDRGKPQHF. Written as DNA, the CDR3 is TGCAGTGCCGGGGACAGGGGGAAGCCCCAGCATTTT. The V call is TRBV20-1, the J call TRBJ1-5, with 11 bases matching TRBD1. The CDR3 extends over 12 amino acids. The trim removed 6 bases at V and 8 bases at J, leaving 3 bases unmatched. The germline CDR1 and CDR2 sequences are DFQATT and SNEGSKA (reference sequence).

Note on this clonotype: The conserved final phenylalanine or tryptophan is absent from the CDR3, which likely points to a read error. The V and J genes are TRBV7-9 and TRBJ2-1; possible D gene TRBD2, 6 bases. The CDR3 covers 15 residues. Germline V CDR1 and CDR2: SEHNR, FQNEAQ (reference sequence). Trimming took 5 bases from V and 1 from J, leaving 12 bases between them. The CDR3 DNA is TGTGCCAGCAGCCACCCTGGGAGGTCCTACAATGAGCAGTTCTCC. Its translation is CASSHPGRSYNEQFS.

This clonotype was picked up a small number of times. The chain couples TRBV27 to TRBJ2-4; 7 bases map to TRBD2. This CDR3 has 13 amino acids. The V and J ends lost 6 bases and 7 bases, in that order; junction bases with no gene match: 6. Per germline, CDR1 MNHEY and CDR2 SMNVEV (reference sequence). The CDR3 nucleotides read TGTGCCAGCAGACGGACTAGTGGTAACATTCAGTACTTC. Residues: CASRRTSGNIQYF.

The chain carries TRBV12-3 or TRBV12-4 and TRBJ2-5; tentatively, D is TRBD1 (5 bases). This CDR3 comprises 19 residues. V lost 2 bases to trimming and J lost 4 bases, with 26 bases between them. The DNA of the CDR3 is TGTGCCAGCAGTTTAATATTGTTTCAGGGCAGGCCAGGCCCAGAGACCCAGTACTTC. Translated, it gives CASSLILFQGRPGPETQYF.

This clonotype was counted between two and nine times. The rearrangement joins TRBV29-1 to TRBJ2-2, with 10 nucleotides matching TRBD1. The V and J ends lost 6 bases and 6 bases, in that order; junction bases with no gene match: 7. Germline-derived CDR1 and CDR2 are SQVTM and ANQGSEA. The CDR3 extends over 14 amino acids. CDR3 DNA: TGCAGCGTCCAGGGGACAGGGGTGGCCGGGGAGCTGTTTTTT. Its translation: CSVQGTGVAGELFF.

This clonotype has more than one count but fewer than ten. This chain connects TRBV4-3 to TRBJ1-2; 8 nucleotides agree with TRBD1. The germline V gene encodes CDR1 LGHNA and CDR2 YSLEER. Unmatched junction bases numbered 10, after V lost 0 bases and J lost 4 bases. This CDR3 has 17 amino acids. Here the CDR3 reads CASSQDRFRTGLYGYTF. DNA of the CDR3: TGCGCCAGCAGCCAAGATCGATTTCGGACAGGGCTCTATGGCTACACCTTC.

This clonotype was found a few times. The V gene is TRBV12-3 or TRBV12-4, the J gene TRBJ1-2, with D unclear. This CDR3 comprises 15 residues. The ends were cut back, 2 bases at V and 1 base at J, with 11 bases in the middle. For the CDR3, the DNA is TGTGCCAGCAGTTTATGGTCCGGTTATAACTATGGCTACACCTTC. Protein sequence: CASSLWSGYNYGYTF.

The chain couples TRBV20-1 to TRBJ1-2, with 7 nucleotides matching TRBD1. Germline CDR1 is DFQATT and CDR2 is SNEGSKA (reference sequence). This CDR3 spans 11 amino acids. Here the CDR3 reads CSGRQGDGYTF. For the CDR3, the DNA is TGCAGCGGGCGGCAGGGGGATGGCTACACCTTC.

A few counts support this clonotype. The rearrangement links TRBV6-5 to TRBJ1-2; possibly TRBD1 for D (5 bases). V lost 4 bases to trimming and J lost 10 bases, with 16 bases between them. CDR3 length equals 13 residues. Germline V CDR1 and CDR2: MNHEY, SVGAGI. CDR3 bases: TGTGCCAGCAGTTCTATGCAGGGATCTTTCTACACCTTC. Amino acid sequence: CASSSMQGSFYTF.

The gene calls are TRBV19 and TRBJ1-2; unclear D gene. Per germline, CDR1 LNHDA and CDR2 SQIVND (reference sequence). Trimming stripped 7 bases from V and 4 bases from J, with 13 bases between. This CDR3 is 13 amino acids long. CDR3 loop: CASTTGGFYGYTF. The CDR3 nucleotides are TGTGCCAGTACGACGGGCGGCTTCTATGGCTACACCTTC.

V usage is TRBV7-9 and J usage is TRBJ2-3, with TRBD2 matching 9 bases. Germline V gene lookup returns CDR1 SEHNR and CDR2 FQNEAQ (reference sequence). J lost 6 bases, V lost 3 bases, and 7 bases had no gene match. CDR3 length equals 15 residues. CDR3 in DNA: TGTGCCAGCAGCTTGGTCGAGCGGGAGGTGGATACGCAGTATTTT. Translating it yields CASSLVEREVDTQYF.

The V gene is TRBV13, the J gene TRBJ2-7; no definite D call. Germline assignment: CDR1 PRHDT and CDR2 FYEKMQ (reference sequence). This CDR3 has 13 amino acids. Trimming removed 4 bases at V and 6 bases at J, with 13 bases between. CDR3 sequence (DNA): TGTGCCAGCAGCTCTGGCCGGGCCCGCGAGCAGTACTTC. It translates to CASSSGRAREQYF.

CDR3 bases: TGCAGTGCTCAGCCTACCCGGAGGACAACGGCCTACGAGCAGTACTTC. Translation gives CSAQPTRRTTAYEQYF. The V gene is TRBV20-1, the J gene TRBJ2-7; either TRBD1 or TRBD2 may fit D (5 bases each). The CDR3 extends over 16 amino acids. The germline CDR1 and CDR2 sequences are DFQATT and SNEGSKA (reference sequence). Deletions cut 5 bases from V and 2 bases from J, with 22 bases between.

This chain links TRBV2 with TRBJ2-1; 11 bases are shared with TRBD2. J lost 5 bases, V lost 8 bases, and 8 bases had no gene match. Germline V gives CDR1 SNHLY, CDR2 FYNNEI. The CDR3 consists of 15 residues. The CDR3 sequence is CASLPTSGADNEQFF. CDR3 DNA sequence: TGTGCCAGCTTACCGACTAGCGGGGCTGACAATGAGCAGTTCTTC.

This clonotype has just a few counts. The chain is built from TRBV4-3 and TRBJ1-6, with D maybe TRBD1 (6 bases). V dropped 0 bases and J dropped 8 bases, with 11 bases sitting between them. The CDR3 spans 15 residues. Per germline, CDR1 LGHNA and CDR2 YSLEER. CDR3 nucleotide sequence: TGCGCCAGCAGCCAAGAGGGGTCAGGGGATTCACCCCTCCACTTT. This encodes CASSQEGSGDSPLHF.

This clonotype was seen a few times. The chain has TRBV15 and TRBJ1-6; no firm D call. V lost 0 bases and J lost 9, with 12 bases in between. The CDR3 has 15 amino acids. Germline V gives CDR1 LNHNV, CDR2 YYDKDF (reference sequence). This CDR3 is CATSRDAGFGSPLHF. The CDR3, as DNA: TGTGCCACCAGCAGAGATGCGGGTTTTGGTTCACCCCTCCACTTT.

This clonotype has only a few counts. The V gene is TRBV7-2, the J gene TRBJ1-1, with TRBD1 matching 7 bases. Germline V CDR1 and CDR2: SGHTA, FQGNSA. J gave up 6 bases and V 3 bases, and 16 bases lay outside the gene matches. The CDR3 sequence is 17 residues long. The CDR3 reads CASSFPHTRQGVSEAFF. The CDR3, as DNA: TGTGCCAGCAGCTTCCCCCACACGAGACAGGGTGTCTCTGAAGCTTTCTTT.

Comment on this clonotype: The junction differs from germline at one of its ends, possibly a read error. V gene TRBV12-3 or TRBV12-4 combines with J gene TRBJ2-1; 11 bases agree with TRBD2. This CDR3 has 15 residues. Here the CDR3 DNA reads TGTGCCATCAGTTATAGCGGGAGGGGGGGCAATGAGCAGTTCTTC. Amino acids: CAISYSGRGGNEQFF.

The chain links TRBV4-3 to TRBJ2-7, with D hard to call. Germline V gene lookup returns CDR1 LGHNA and CDR2 YSLEER. V lost 3 bases to trimming and J lost 0 bases, with 15 bases between them. The CDR3 runs 16 residues. The CDR3 nucleotides are TGCGCCAGCAGCCACGATTACATAGGGATCTCCTACGAGCAGTACTTC. As protein: CASSHDYIGISYEQYF.

This chain connects TRBV5-6 to TRBJ1-6; D is possibly TRBD1 (6 bases). Germline CDR1 is SGHDT and CDR2 is YYEEEE. This CDR3 region has 16 residues. Between the trimmed V and J ends, which lost 1 base and 8 bases, there was a span of 16 bases. The CDR3 DNA follows: TGTGCCAGCAGCTTGTGGGGGGCAGGGATCTATTCACCCCTCCACTTT. Protein product: CASSLWGAGIYSPLHF. Filled out from reference TRBV5-6 and TRBJ1-6, the complete variable domain reads DAGVTQSPTHLIKTRGQQVTLRCSPKSGHDTVSWYQQALGQGPQFIFQYYEEEERQRGNFPDRFSGHQFPNYSSELNVNALLLGDSALYLCASSLWGAGIYSPLHFGNGTRLTVT.